These 17 T cell receptor beta chains were all obtained from the same sample, sequenced in a study of regulatory T cells in long-lasting Graves disease. Stated time point: newly diagnosed GD, antithyroid drugs for less than 3 months. From PBMCs, RNA was extracted and then used to make the TCR library. Arm-PCR of CDR3 regions and iRepertoire HTBI primers were the basis on which TCR beta libraries were built. TCRdb called the multiplex PCR reads again in MiXCR, with one record for every CDR3 protein. Of 520,000 or so distinct CDR3 sequences in the sample, around 12% were seen once. These same records also appear under a second study, on T cells in Graves' hyperthyroidism and ophthalmopathy.

Sequenced here: peripheral blood mononuclear cells (PBMCs), sampled at new diagnosis, from a patient treated with antithyroid drugs. Receptors originate from a woman aged 30 to 39 with Graves disease.

The chain carries TRBV20-1 and TRBJ2-1; D call uncertain. V was cut by 6 bases and J by 3 bases, with 12 bases left in between. The length of the CDR3 is 13 residues. Looked up from germline, CDR1 is DFQATT and CDR2 is SNEGSKA (reference sequence). The CDR3 reads CSADRAGYNEQFF. CDR3 DNA sequence: TGCAGTGCGGACCGAGCCGGCTACAATGAGCAGTTCTTC.

This clonotype has at least ten counts. This chain joins TRBV7-2 and TRBJ2-3; 9 bases line up with TRBD2. CDR1 SGHTA and CDR2 FQGNSA come from the germline V gene. The CDR3 runs to 16 residues. V was clipped by 7 bases and J by 2 bases; unmatched bases: 10. CDR3 in DNA: TGTGCCAGCACAGACATTAGCGGGAGTGCCACAGATACGCAGTATTTT. Its protein product is CASTDISGSATDTQYF.

This clonotype has more than one count but fewer than ten. A read error may explain this, as a much larger clone is one base away. This chain connects TRBV20-1 to TRBJ1-5; a weak D match, TRBD1 (6 bases). Germline V CDR1 and CDR2: DFQATT, SNEGSKA (reference sequence). CDR3 length: 13 amino acids. The V gene lost 5 bases and the J gene lost 5 bases, with 13 bases spanning the gap. CDR3 region: CSASRQEYQPQHF. In nucleotides, the CDR3 is TGCAGTGCTTCTAGACAGGAGTATCAGCCCCAGCATTTT.

The chain employs TRBV5-5 and TRBJ1-5; no reliable D call. The germline CDR1 and CDR2 sequences are SGHKS and YYEKEE (reference sequence). V was trimmed by 4 bases and J by 5 bases, leaving 16 bases between them. There are 15 residues in the CDR3. This CDR3 reads CASSGKWGWDQPQHF. CDR3 DNA sequence: TGTGCCAGCAGCGGGAAATGGGGTTGGGATCAGCCCCAGCATTTT.

This clonotype was counted many times. The V call is TRBV28, the J call TRBJ2-5; the D gene is possibly TRBD1 (6 bases). The CDR3 has 13 amino acids. The V and J ends lost 8 bases and 1 base respectively, with 11 bases between them. Germline CDR1 and CDR2: MDHEN and SYDVKM. CDR3 sequence (DNA): TGTGCCAGCCTGTCAGGGGTCCAAGAGACCCAGTACTTC. It is translated as CASLSGVQETQYF. The full variable domain, its missing parts supplied by reference TRBV28 and TRBJ2-5, is DVKVTQSSRYLVKRTGEKVFLECVQDMDHENMFWYRQDPGLGLRLIYFSYDVKMKEKGDIPEGYSVSREKKERFSLILESASTNQTSMYLCASLSGVQETQYFGPGTRLLVL.

Note on this clonotype: With a much larger clone just one base away, this may be a read error. V gene TRBV6-5 combines with J gene TRBJ1-1, with D unclear. The length of the CDR3 is 13 residues. Trimming stripped 2 bases from V and 4 bases from J, with 8 bases between. Germline V gene lookup returns CDR1 MNHEY and CDR2 SVGAGI. This CDR3 reads CASSYEGSTEAFF. The DNA of the CDR3 is TGTGCCAGCAGTTACGAAGGAAGCACTGAAGCTTTCTTT.

This clonotype was seen repeatedly, ten times or more. The gene calls are TRBV2 and TRBJ2-2, with D hard to call. V was shortened by 2 bases and J by 9 bases, with 13 bases between the two germline ends. This CDR3 is built from 14 residues. Germline V lookup: CDR1 SNHLY, CDR2 FYNNEI. CDR3 protein: CASSENVAPRELFF. The DNA of the CDR3 is TGTGCCAGCAGTGAAAACGTGGCCCCTAGGGAGCTGTTTTTT.

This clonotype was recorded many times. The CDR3 bases are TGTGCCAGCAGCCCCTCTCAAGGACGGGCAAACTATGGCTACACCTTC. Translating it yields CASSPSQGRANYGYTF. The V and J genes are TRBV7-9 and TRBJ1-2; D unclear. Trimming stripped 5 bases from V and 2 bases from J, with 18 bases between. CDR1 SEHNR and CDR2 FQNEAQ come from the germline V gene (reference sequence). The CDR3 is 16 residues long.

This clonotype occurred a few times. The rearrangement links TRBV28 to TRBJ2-2; the match to TRBD2 covers 9 bases. The germline V gene encodes CDR1 MDHEN and CDR2 SYDVKM. J lost 4 bases, V lost 3 bases, and 3 bases had no gene match. This CDR3 has 15 residues. In DNA form, the CDR3 reads TGTGCCAGCAGTTTCCTAGCGGGGTTCACCGGGGAGCTGTTTTTT. This codes for CASSFLAGFTGELFF.

The chain uses TRBV24-1 and TRBJ2-1, with 8 bases lining up with TRBD1. CDR1 and CDR2 from the germline V gene are KGHDR and SFDVKD. The CDR3 is made up of 17 amino acids. V dropped 0 bases and J dropped 8; count of bases not matched to a gene: 11. The CDR3 protein is CATSDLPGGPSGDEQFF. Here the CDR3 DNA reads TGTGCCACCAGTGATTTGCCAGGGGGCCCATCGGGGGATGAGCAGTTCTTC.

This clonotype showed up just a few times. The rearrangement uses TRBV12-3 or TRBV12-4 and TRBJ2-6; 7 bases fit TRBD1. The V gene end was trimmed by 1 base and the J gene end by 1 base; junction bases not matched to a gene: 7. This CDR3 region has 18 residues. The CDR3 sequence is CASSLGRGRGSGANVLTF. CDR3 nucleotide sequence: TGTGCCAGCAGTTTAGGAAGGGGGCGAGGATCTGGGGCCAACGTCCTGACTTTC.

This clonotype was detected ten times or more. The rearrangement uses TRBV5-6 and TRBJ2-1, with D unresolved. From germline, CDR1 is SGHDT and CDR2 YYEEEE. There are 12 residues in the CDR3. V was cut by 1 base and J by 10 bases, with 9 bases left in between. The CDR3 loop is CASSLRLGEQFF. The DNA of the CDR3 is TGTGCCAGCAGCTTGAGGCTGGGAGAGCAGTTCTTC.

This clonotype has more than one count but fewer than ten. The chain has TRBV24-1 and TRBJ2-1; no firm D call. The length of the CDR3 is 16 residues. Germline assignment: CDR1 KGHDR and CDR2 SFDVKD. With 4 bases removed from V and 0 bases from J, the gap between germline ends came to 12 bases. CDR3 sequence: CATSDPDRSSYNEQFF. DNA of the CDR3: TGTGCCACCAGTGACCCGGACCGGAGCTCCTACAATGAGCAGTTCTTC.

This clonotype occurred a few times. V usage is TRBV11-2 and J usage is TRBJ1-3; D is possibly TRBD1 (5 bases). Germline assignment: CDR1 SGHAT and CDR2 FQNNGV. The CDR3 length is 15 residues. The V and J ends lost 6 bases and 0 bases respectively, with 12 bases between them. As DNA, the CDR3 is TGTGCCAGCAGTCGGTGGGGGAGCTCTGGAAACACCATATATTTT. It specifies CASSRWGSSGNTIYF. Filled out from reference TRBV11-2 and TRBJ1-3, the complete variable domain reads EAGVAQSPRYKIIEKRQSVAFWCNPISGHATLYWYQQILGQGPKLLIQFQNNGVVDDSQLPKDRFSAERLKGVDSTLKIQPAKLEDSAVYLCASSRWGSSGNTIYFGEGSWLTVV.

Ten or more counts support this clonotype. The V and J genes are TRBV12-3 or TRBV12-4 and TRBJ1-1; the D gene is possibly TRBD1 (6 bases). This CDR3 is 15 amino acids long. V gave up 1 base and J gave up 4 bases, with 13 bases separating them. This CDR3 reads CASSLDGGSRTEAFF. Here the CDR3 DNA reads TGTGCCAGCAGTTTAGATGGGGGCAGTCGCACTGAAGCTTTCTTT.

This clonotype was observed at least ten times. One end of the junction varies from germline; a read error may be responsible. V and J are TRBV2 and TRBJ2-2; D not certain. Germline V gene sequence: CDR1 SNHLY, CDR2 FYNNEI. The CDR3 loop spans 16 amino acids. The CDR3 is CASNEAPQQNTGELFF. The DNA for the CDR3 is TGTGCCAGCAATGAAGCCCCACAGCAGAACACCGGGGAGCTGTTTTTT.

The CDR3 DNA sequence: TGTGCCAGCAGCCCCCGGACAGGGACAGGTGGACTCTACGAGCAGTACTTC. It specifies CASSPRTGTGGLYEQYF. The chain links TRBV11-3 to TRBJ2-7, with 8 bases matching TRBD1. Trimming took 5 bases from V and 3 from J; bases not matched to a gene: 15. The CDR3 contains 17 residues. Per the germline V gene, CDR1 is SGHNT and CDR2 is YENEEA.